The entry below describes one T cell receptor (beta chain). The data are from a study of blood T cell repertoires in COVID-19. Across the study: Whether acute or convalescent, the COVID-19 samples came from the United States, Italy and Spain. The analysed material was cDNA or gDNA that came from T cells, B-cell-depleted T cells, or PBMCs.

In the source study's methods: Estimation of nucleated cell counts was performed using reference gene primer amplification. Assay: immunoSEQ multiplex PCR; the TCRdb copy retains only in-frame clones and omits some. V and J calls and clone size come straight from that table; D and trimming were deduced from the DNA. The sample consists of 150,000 to 160,000 clones, roughly 82% of them appearing once. CDR3 length: 17 residues. V was trimmed by 1 base and J by 4 bases, leaving 19 bases between them. Germline assignment: CDR1 MGHRA and CDR2 YSYEKL. What was sequenced was peripheral blood. This clonotype was sampled from a woman between 50 and 59 years old with acute or convalescent COVID-19. The chain is built from TRBV4-1 and TRBJ1-2; D is unclear. The CDR3: CASSQGRLGGGTYGYTF. CDR3 nucleotides: TGCGCCAGCAGCCAAGGCAGGTTAGGCGGAGGAACCTATGGCTACACCTTC.